This T cell receptor beta chain derives from a study of cytomegalovirus exposure and HLA in healthy donors. Study outcomes and limitations: Rarity marked most TCR sequences, yet some public TCRs occurred in many donors.

With regard to this clone: Antigen unknown.

The table came from immunoSEQ multiplex PCR; TCRdb's copy has only in-frame clones and leaves some out. The profile shows 200,000 or so clones, 70% to 90% of them singletons. This CDR3 contains 17 residues. Trimming took 1 base from V and 2 from J, leaving 16 bases between them. Germline V gives CDR1 MDHEN, CDR2 SYDVKM. Input material: PBMCs. V gene TRBV28 combines with J gene TRBJ2-3; a weak D match, TRBD2 (6 bases). The origin of this receptor is a woman between 18 and 29 years old in good health and CMV-seronegative. The CDR3 region has the DNA TGTGCCAGCAGTTTATTCGGGGGAGAGGGCCCCACAGATACGCAGTATTTT. Residues: CASSLFGGEGPTDTQYF.